These 23 T cell receptor beta chains were sequenced from one sample in a study of T cells in tuberculosis. Profiling relied on immunoSEQ multiplex PCR, and the TCRdb table lists in-frame clones only, not all of them. Altogether tens of thousands of clones are present, 90% to 95% being singletons, with the ten largest covering approximately 6.8%. Regarding time point: new active TB diagnosis, blood taken before or within 7 days of starting treatment. Source: PBMCs, taken at tuberculosis diagnosis. The receptor source for this set is an adult with tuberculosis.

The chain recombines TRBV2 with TRBJ1-2; possibly TRBD1 for D (5 bases). The V end lost 11 bases, the J end lost 11 bases, and 18 bases lay between the germline ends. Looked up from germline, CDR1 is SNHLY and CDR2 is FYNNEI. The CDR3 runs 11 residues. CDR3 residues: CAEFQGRQYTF. CDR3 DNA sequence: TGTGCCGAATTCCAGGGCAGACAGTACACCTTC.

The V and J genes are TRBV2 and TRBJ1-4; D is perhaps TRBD1 (5 bases). Looked up from germline, CDR1 is SNHLY and CDR2 is FYNNEI. This CDR3 has 14 residues. Trimming cost V 2 bases and J 8 bases, with 12 bases left between them. The CDR3 region is CASSEWQGWEKLFF. The CDR3 DNA sequence: TGTGCCAGCAGTGAATGGCAGGGTTGGGAAAAACTGTTTTTT.

This sequence joins TRBV28 and TRBJ2-7, with TRBD2 identical over 12 bases. Germline lookup yields CDR1 MDHEN and CDR2 SYDVKM. The CDR3 extends over 18 amino acids. The ends lost 2 bases at V and 6 bases at J; junction bases unmatched: 14. The DNA of the CDR3 is TGTGCCAGCAGTTTAAGTTTAGGATCTAGCGGGAGGGCGCTCGAGCAGTACTTC. Its protein product is CASSLSLGSSGRALEQYF.

For the CDR3, the DNA is TGTGCCAGCTCACCCGACAGGGCACCCTACGAGCAGTACTTC. It translates to CASSPDRAPYEQYF. The chain couples TRBV18 to TRBJ2-7, with 7 bases that match TRBD1. The germline V gene has CDR1 KGHSH and CDR2 LQKENI. This CDR3 region has 14 residues. Unmatched junction bases numbered 4, after V lost 3 bases and J lost 2 bases.

This chain joins TRBV5-1 and TRBJ2-6; 7 bases align to TRBD1. The CDR3 sequence is 15 residues long. V dropped 4 bases and J dropped 4; count of bases not matched to a gene: 5. Germline assignment: CDR1 SGHRS and CDR2 YFSETQ. CDR3 loop: CASSMTGTGANVLTF. The CDR3 nucleotides read TGCGCCAGCAGCATGACAGGGACCGGGGCCAACGTCCTGACTTTC.

The V gene is TRBV7-3, the J gene TRBJ2-2; 8 bases align to TRBD2. Trimming removed 6 bases from V and 2 bases from J; junction bases left unmatched: 8. CDR1 and CDR2 (germline): SGHTA, FQGTGA. The CDR3 runs to 16 residues. The CDR3 nucleotides are TGTGCCAGCAGGCGACTGGCGGGGGGTAACACCGGGGAGCTGTTTTTT. Its protein is CASRRLAGGNTGELFF.

CDR3 amino acids: CAISESGTTAYEQYF. In DNA, the CDR3 is TGTGCCATCAGTGAGTCCGGGACTACCGCCTACGAGCAGTACTTC. This chain uses TRBV10-3 with TRBJ2-7; 7 bases align to TRBD2. J gave up 2 bases and V 0 bases, and 4 bases lay outside the gene matches. Per the germline V gene, CDR1 is ENHRY and CDR2 is SYGVKD. The CDR3 consists of 15 residues.

The V and J genes are TRBV12-5 and TRBJ1-2; possible D gene TRBD1, 5 bases. With 3 bases removed from V and 7 bases from J, the gap between germline ends came to 6 bases. This CDR3 has 11 residues. CDR1 is LGHNT and CDR2 is FRNRAP in the germline V gene. Written as DNA, the CDR3 is TGTGCTAGTGGTTTCGGGGGTGGCTACACCTTC. It yields the protein CASGFGGGYTF.

As DNA, the CDR3 is TGTGCCAGCTCAACCTCGGCCAGGGTCAATCAGCCCCAGCATTTT. Residues: CASSTSARVNQPQHF. This chain uses TRBV18 with TRBJ1-5; possibly TRBD1 for D (5 bases). CDR3 size: 15 residues. Trimming cost V 5 bases and J 3 bases, with 14 bases left between them. Germline-derived CDR1 and CDR2 are KGHSH and LQKENI.

This clone was detected only once. The rearrangement links TRBV5-6 to TRBJ2-7, with 8 bases identical to TRBD2. CDR1 and CDR2 (germline): SGHDT, YYEEEE. CDR3 length: 14 amino acids. Trimming cost V 4 bases and J 7 bases; bases outside gene matches: 10. The CDR3 spells CASSPVAGTGEQYF. The CDR3 bases are TGTGCCAGCAGCCCCGTAGCGGGAACGGGGGAGCAGTACTTC.

This chain uses TRBV7-7 with TRBJ2-5; 10 nucleotides match TRBD1. The CDR3 covers 15 residues. CDR1 is SSHAT and CDR2 is FNYEAQ in the germline V gene (reference sequence). The J segment lost 2 bases and the V segment lost 5 bases, leaving 5 bases of the junction unmatched. The DNA of the CDR3 is TGTGCCAGCAGCCGGGACAGGGGCTATCAAGAGACCCAGTACTTC. This sequence encodes CASSRDRGYQETQYF.

The V call is TRBV7-6, the J call TRBJ2-7, with D maybe TRBD2 (6 bases). The CDR3 length is 13 residues. Looked up from germline, CDR1 is SGHVS and CDR2 is FNYEAQ. V was clipped by 5 bases and J by 3 bases, with 11 bases between them. CDR3 nucleotides: TGTGCCAGCAGCCGCGGGACGGACTACGAGCAGTACTTC. Encoded protein: CASSRGTDYEQYF. The full variable domain, its missing parts supplied by reference TRBV7-6 and TRBJ2-7, is GAGVSQSPRYKVTKRGQDVALRCDPISGHVSLYWYRQALGQGPEFLTYFNYEAQQDKSGLPNDRFSAERPEGSISTLTIQRTEQRDSAMYRCASSRGTDYEQYFGPGTRLTVT.

The J gene is TRBJ2-1, the V gene TRBV7-6, with D tentatively TRBD2 (5 bases). Trimming shortened V by 0 bases and J by 5 bases, and 5 bases separated the two germline ends. Germline values: CDR1 SGHVS, CDR2 FNYEAQ. The CDR3 covers 13 residues. The chain's CDR3 is CASSLAGDNEQFF. DNA of the CDR3: TGTGCCAGCAGCTTAGCGGGAGACAATGAGCAGTTCTTC.

The V gene is TRBV6-5, the J gene TRBJ2-7; TRBD2 aligns across 15 bases. The CDR3 loop spans 16 amino acids. The J segment lost 3 bases and the V segment lost 4 bases, leaving 4 bases of the junction unmatched. The germline V gene has CDR1 MNHEY and CDR2 SVGAGI. The CDR3 nucleotides read TGTGCCAGCAGTTCCCCGGGACTAGCGGGGGGCTACGAGCAGTACTTC. Its protein is CASSSPGLAGGYEQYF.

The gene calls are TRBV11-3 and TRBJ2-7; D is possibly TRBD2 (6 bases). Trimming took 3 bases from V and 3 from J, leaving 21 bases between them. The CDR3 sequence is 17 residues long. Germline V lookup: CDR1 SGHNT, CDR2 YENEEA. In DNA, the CDR3 is TGTGCCAGCAGCTTTGTCCAAAGGGACTCTCATTACTACGAGCAGTACTTC. Its translation: CASSFVQRDSHYYEQYF.

The genes are TRBV5-1 and TRBJ1-1; 7 bases are shared with TRBD1. The J segment lost 0 bases and the V segment lost 4 bases, leaving 3 bases of the junction unmatched. CDR1 is SGHRS, CDR2 YFSETQ, per germline. This CDR3 spans 14 amino acids. The CDR3 sequence is CASSTGQMNTEAFF. CDR3 nucleotides: TGCGCCAGCAGCACGGGACAGATGAACACTGAAGCTTTCTTT.

This clone was seen a single time. This CDR3 reads CAISESEGKSTDTQYF. The DNA of the CDR3 is TGTGCCATCAGTGAGTCGGAGGGGAAGAGCACAGATACGCAGTATTTT. This chain uses TRBV10-3 with TRBJ2-3; a weak D match, TRBD2 (6 bases). The CDR3 consists of 16 residues. Germline assignment: CDR1 ENHRY and CDR2 SYGVKD. Deletions cut 0 bases from V and 0 bases from J, with 10 bases between.

This rearrangement joins TRBV5-1 to TRBJ2-5; the D gene is possibly TRBD2 (5 bases). The CDR3 is 16 residues long. With 4 bases removed from V and 4 bases from J, the gap between germline ends came to 20 bases. Per the germline V gene, CDR1 is SGHRS and CDR2 is YFSETQ. CDR3 nucleotide sequence: TGCGCCAGCAGCCCCACGGGAAGGGCAGACGGAGAGACCCAGTACTTC. This gives the protein CASSPTGRADGETQYF.

The gene calls are TRBV7-2 and TRBJ1-1; 11 positions agree with TRBD1. V lost 11 bases, J lost 5 bases, and 10 bases stayed unmatched. The CDR3 spans 14 residues. Germline V gene sequence: CDR1 SGHTA, CDR2 FQGNSA. The CDR3 DNA is TGTGCCGCGGCAATGGACAGGGGGCCTACTGAAGCTTTCTTT. Protein: CAAAMDRGPTEAFF.

The chain recombines TRBV28 with TRBJ2-1; 8 bases fit TRBD2. The CDR3 totals 15 residues. Germline V lookup: CDR1 MDHEN, CDR2 SYDVKM. Germline trimming cut 5 bases from V and 6 bases from J; bases unmatched to any gene: 9. The CDR3 sequence is CASSALAGNLNEQFF. CDR3 coding DNA: TGTGCCAGCAGTGCCTTAGCGGGGAACCTCAATGAGCAGTTCTTC.

V is TRBV5-5 and J is TRBJ2-1; 10 nucleotides align to TRBD1. J gave up 10 bases and V 4 bases, and 8 bases lay outside the gene matches. The germline gives CDR1 SGHKS, CDR2 YYEKEE (reference sequence). This CDR3 is 14 amino acids long. The CDR3 loop is CASSPRQGAKEQFF. CDR3 sequence (DNA): TGTGCCAGCAGCCCGCGACAGGGGGCCAAGGAGCAGTTCTTC.

This chain uses TRBV30 with TRBJ1-5; no definite D call. Between the trimmed V and J ends, which lost 2 bases and 4 bases, there was a span of 12 bases. The CDR3 runs 14 residues. Looked up from germline, CDR1 is GTSNPN and CDR2 is SVGIG (reference sequence). The CDR3 here is CAWSRGLRNQPQHF. The CDR3 DNA sequence: TGTGCCTGGAGTCGGGGTCTCAGGAATCAGCCCCAGCATTTT.

This clone was detected only once. The CDR3 loop is CASQQTGGLTEAFF. CDR3 coding DNA: TGTGCCAGTCAACAAACAGGGGGTCTTACTGAAGCTTTCTTT. The chain links TRBV19 to TRBJ1-1; 8 bases align to TRBD1. Trimming cost V 8 bases and J 5 bases; bases outside gene matches: 10. The CDR3 is made up of 14 amino acids. CDR1 is LNHDA and CDR2 is SQIVND in the germline V gene (reference sequence).